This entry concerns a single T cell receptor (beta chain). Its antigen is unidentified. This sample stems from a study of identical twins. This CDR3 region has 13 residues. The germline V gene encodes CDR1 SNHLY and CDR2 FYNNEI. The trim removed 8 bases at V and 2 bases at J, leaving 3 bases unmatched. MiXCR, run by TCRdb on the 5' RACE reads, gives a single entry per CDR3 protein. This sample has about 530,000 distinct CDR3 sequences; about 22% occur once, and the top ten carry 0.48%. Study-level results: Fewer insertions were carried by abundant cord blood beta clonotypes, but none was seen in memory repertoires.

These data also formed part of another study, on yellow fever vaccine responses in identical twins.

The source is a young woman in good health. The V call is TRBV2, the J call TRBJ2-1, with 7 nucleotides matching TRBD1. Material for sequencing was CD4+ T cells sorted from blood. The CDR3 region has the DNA TGTGCCAGCGGAACAGGGGCCTACAATGAGCAGTTCTTC. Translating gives CASGTGAYNEQFF. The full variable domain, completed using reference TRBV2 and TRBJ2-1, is EPEVTQTPSHQVTQMGQEVILRCVPISNHLYFYWYRQILGQKVEFLVSFYNNEISEKSEIFDDQFSVERPDGSNFTLKIRSTKLEDSAMYFCASGTGAYNEQFFGPGTRLTVL.